This T cell receptor beta chain derives from a study of vaccination and CD4 T cells after COVID-19. Study summary: Overlapping peptides covering the spike proteins of SARS-CoV-2, HCoV-NL63, HCoV-OC43 and HCoV-229E were added to stimulate cells. Researchers treated control cultures with a CEFX pool, an HIV-1 Nef pool, or no peptide.

Remarks on this clonotype: Its antigen is as yet unknown.

Trimming removed 6 bases from V and 1 base from J, with 17 bases in between. The CDR3 is 16 residues long. Germline values: CDR1 MNHNS, CDR2 SASEGT. Researchers used the Oncomine TCR Beta short-read assay to sequence DNA from cultured CD4+ T cells. Researchers extracted genomic DNA from CD4+ T cells that had been cultured. TCRdb re-analysed the PCR reads in MiXCR, keeping a single row per CDR3 protein. The sample comprises about 5,500 distinct CDR3 sequences, 34% of which are singletons, and around a third rests with the top ten. Described treatment: roughly ten-day PBMC culture with coronavirus spike peptide pools or control peptides (ViraFEST assay).

The specimen was CD4+ T cells from blood, cultured in vitro, collected after SARS-CoV-2 vaccination. This chain links TRBV6-1 with TRBJ2-3; D may match TRBD1 or TRBD2 (5 bases each). This clonotype originated in a human donor who had recovered from COVID-19. This CDR3 reads CASSPGGPGRTDTQYF. CDR3 DNA sequence: TGTGCCAGCAGCCCTGGCGGGCCGGGACGCACAGATACGCAGTATTTT.